The sequence of this T cell receptor beta chain was determined in a study of blood T cell repertoires in COVID-19. The CDR3 spans 15 residues. J was trimmed by 8 bases and V by 0 bases; bases with no gene match: 9. Per the germline V gene, CDR1 is KGHSY and CDR2 is FQNENV. Only in-frame clones appear in the TCRdb table, and some are missing; sequencing was by immunoSEQ multiplex PCR. Of fewer than 700,000 clones listed, about 89% are singletons. V gene TRBV16 combines with J gene TRBJ1-2; 7 bases agree with TRBD1. Sequencing was done on a sample of peripheral blood. This TCR came from a woman aged 45-65 years with COVID-19, enrolled during active disease. CDR3 nucleotide sequence: TGTGCCAGCAGCCAATCTACAGGGGAAACTCGAGGCTACACCTTC. Translation gives CASSQSTGETRGYTF.